The clone carrying this T cell receptor beta chain was observed a handful of times. What it binds is not known. V lost 5 bases, J lost 3 bases, and 16 bases lay in between. CDR3 length: 15 amino acids. Germline V lookup: CDR1 MGHDK, CDR2 SYGVNS. Separate alpha and beta amplification began at the second PCR step. CD4 T cells were positively selected, then CD8 T cells from the CD4-negative fraction. These data come from a study of naive and memory T cell subsets. Study findings and constraints: A few larger clonotypes appeared in naive repertoires, especially CD8, possibly memory cells re-expressing CD45RA.

An equimolar mix of two oligonucleotides served as the beta constant-region primer for TRBC1 and TRBC2. Nested alpha and beta constant-region primers with the SP2 primer drove four PCR rounds on ligated cDNA. An oligonucleotide with the SP2 primer and a 12-nucleotide UMI was ligated to the cDNA 3' end. TCRdb recomputed calls from the UMI-ligation and nested PCR reads with MiXCR, one row per CDR3 protein. The table shows 150,000 or so distinct CDR3 sequences, with about 20% occurring only once. This receptor was identified in a human donor in good health. Specimen: naive CD4+ T cells from blood. The chain recombines TRBV25-1 with TRBJ2-5; tentative D call: TRBD1 (6 bases). The CDR3 DNA reads TGTGCCAGCAGTCCCCGCAGGGGCCTCAAAGAGACCCAGTACTTC. It translates to CASSPRRGLKETQYF.